This TCR beta chain was observed in a study of tumor-infiltrating lymphocytes in primary liver carcinoma. Regarding this clonotype: The CDR3 carries no conserved terminal phenylalanine or tryptophan, so it likely arises from a read error. The limits of the CDR3 on the DNA are not certain, so only TCRdb's listed CDR3 is given.

For blood RNA, unsorted whole blood served as the source, and germline DNA was extracted too. Collection of around 4 milliliters of peripheral blood took place before surgery. Germline CDR1 reads SGHAT; CDR2 reads FQNNGV. A total of 16 residues make up the CDR3, ends included. Total RNA (roughly 0.45 ug) served as template for TCR beta cDNA synthesis primed by a constant-region primer. Libraries for TCR beta were built through three nested multiplex PCR rounds, which together made up a slightly modified ARM-PCR procedure. The opening two PCR rounds, 10 cycles each, paired TRBV1-TRBV30 forward primers with a C-beta reverse primer. TCRdb passed the multiplex PCR reads through MiXCR, listing each CDR3 protein once. The sample includes fewer than 350,000 distinct CDR3 sequences, 65% of them seen just once.

The clonotype was recovered from a man in his forties with primary liver carcinoma and hepatitis B virus infection. J is TRBJ2-7 and V is TRBV11-2. Input material: peripheral blood. The CDR3 region is CASSLDAGGISYEQYL.